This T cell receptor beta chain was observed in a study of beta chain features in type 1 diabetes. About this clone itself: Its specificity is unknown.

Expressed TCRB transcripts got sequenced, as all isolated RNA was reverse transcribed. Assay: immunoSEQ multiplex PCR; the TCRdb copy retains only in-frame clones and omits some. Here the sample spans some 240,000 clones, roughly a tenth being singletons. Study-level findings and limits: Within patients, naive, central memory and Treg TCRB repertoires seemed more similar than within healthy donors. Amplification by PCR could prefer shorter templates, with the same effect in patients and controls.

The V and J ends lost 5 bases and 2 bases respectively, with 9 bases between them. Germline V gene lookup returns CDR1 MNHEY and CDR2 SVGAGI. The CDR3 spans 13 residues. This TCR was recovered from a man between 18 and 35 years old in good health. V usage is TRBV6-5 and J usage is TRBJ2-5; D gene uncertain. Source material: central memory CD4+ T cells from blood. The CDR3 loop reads CASSEYWQETQYF. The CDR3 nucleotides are TGTGCCAGCAGTGAATATTGGCAAGAGACCCAGTACTTC.